Described below is a single T cell receptor beta chain sequence and its context. CDR1 and CDR2 from the germline V gene are MGHRA and YSYEKL. V gave up 4 bases and J gave up 4 bases; unmatched junction bases: 10. There are 16 residues in the CDR3. The sample originates from a study of T-cell memory formation after mild COVID-19. A 5'RACE reaction primed in the constant segment made cDNA libraries of TCR alpha and TCR beta, and these carried sample barcodes and UMIs. MiXCR was run by TCRdb on the 5' RACE reads, yielding one entry per CDR3 protein. The data contain around 200,000 distinct CDR3 sequences, over 20% of them singletons.

The source is an adult woman who had mild COVID-19 (a few samples of this study predate the infection). Cell type and time point are not known. The J gene is TRBJ1-2, the V gene TRBV4-1; 9 bases agree with TRBD1. Sequencing was performed on PBMCs or a T cell subset sorted from them (not recorded which). CDR3 sequence (DNA): TGCGCCAGCAGCCCGTACGGGACAGGGAGGAGCTATGGCTACACCTTC. It yields the protein CASSPYGTGRSYGYTF.